The 27 T cell receptor beta chains below were found in one sample sequenced in a study of shared clonotypes between healthy human individuals. CD45RO-negative cells were positively selected for CCR7, leaving out terminally differentiated effector memory CD45RA+ cells. The table came from immunoSEQ multiplex PCR; TCRdb's copy has only in-frame clones and leaves some out. The table lists more than 2 million clones, about 95% of them singletons. The sample consisted of naive CD8+ T cells sorted from blood. The receptors were gathered from a man younger than 30 in good health.

The chain recombines TRBV27 with TRBJ2-5, with 11 bases matching TRBD2. V gave up 5 bases and J gave up 5 bases; unmatched junction bases: 16. The CDR3 is 18 residues long. Germline V gives CDR1 MNHEY, CDR2 SMNVEV (reference sequence). CDR3 in DNA: TGTGCCAGCAGTGAGACGCCCGGGACTAGCGGACCCCCGGAGACCCAGTACTTC. Its translation: CASSETPGTSGPPETQYF.

CDR3 sequence: CASRYADPNTEAFF. CDR3 in DNA: TGCGCCAGCAGGTACGCCGACCCGAACACTGAAGCTTTCTTT. The V gene is TRBV5-1, the J gene TRBJ1-1, with unresolved D. There are 14 residues in the CDR3. The germline V gene has CDR1 SGHRS and CDR2 YFSETQ. The germline V and J ends were trimmed by 5 bases and 1 base, with 12 bases remaining between them.

The gene calls are TRBV6-6 and TRBJ2-1; 8 bases line up with TRBD1. Unmatched junction bases numbered 7, after V lost 2 bases and J lost 7 bases. CDR1 is MNHNY and CDR2 is SVGAGI in the germline V gene (reference sequence). This CDR3 is 15 amino acids long. This CDR3 reads CASSYLTDRENEQFF. The CDR3 bases are TGTGCCAGCAGTTACCTCACGGACAGGGAAAATGAGCAGTTCTTC.

The rearrangement uses TRBV6-5 and TRBJ2-3; TRBD1 is a possible D gene (6 bases). Per the germline V gene, CDR1 is MNHEY and CDR2 is SVGAGI. The V end was cut by 2 bases, the J end by 2 bases, with 11 bases between. This CDR3 spans 15 amino acids. CDR3 DNA: TGTGCCAGCAGTTACCTCGGACAGAACACAGATACGCAGTATTTT. Translated, it gives CASSYLGQNTDTQYF.

As concerns this clone: Other DNA sequences from this sample encode an identical CDR3 as well. The genes are TRBV28 and TRBJ2-5; D is uncertain. Germline-derived CDR1 and CDR2 are MDHEN and SYDVKM. CDR3 length: 12 amino acids. Between the trimmed V and J ends, which lost 3 bases and 2 bases, there was a span of 4 bases. As DNA, the CDR3 is TGTGCCAGCAGTTTTTTACAAGAGACCCAGTACTTC. This gives the protein CASSFLQETQYF.

The chain employs TRBV10-1 and TRBJ1-4; tentative D call: TRBD1 (6 bases). V dropped 8 bases and J dropped 7 bases, with 11 bases sitting between them. Per the germline V gene, CDR1 is WNHNN and CDR2 is SYGVQD (reference sequence). This CDR3 has 12 amino acids. CDR3 DNA: TGCGCCAGCTCGGACAGCCCTGAAAAACTGTTTTTT. It yields the protein CASSDSPEKLFF.

The sample holds a few counts of this clone. The chain combines TRBV4-1 with TRBJ1-5; the match to TRBD1 covers 10 bases. The length of the CDR3 is 15 residues. V lost 5 bases and J lost 5; bases outside the gene matches: 6. Germline V gene lookup returns CDR1 MGHRA and CDR2 YSYEKL. CDR3 nucleotides: TGCGCCAGCAGCTATGGGACAGGGGTTGATCAGCCCCAGCATTTT. Its translation: CASSYGTGVDQPQHF.

CDR3 region: CSVWVTSSYEQYF. In nucleotides, the CDR3 is TGCAGCGTTTGGGTGACAAGCTCCTACGAGCAGTACTTC. The gene calls are TRBV29-1 and TRBJ2-7, with D unclear. The CDR3 is 13 amino acids. CDR1 SQVTM and CDR2 ANQGSEA come from the germline V gene. Trimming removed 5 bases from V and 0 bases from J, with 11 bases in between.

The chain employs TRBV29-1 and TRBJ1-1; a weak D match, TRBD1 (6 bases). Germline V CDR1 and CDR2: SQVTM, ANQGSEA. The CDR3 length is 11 residues. The V and J ends lost 5 bases and 3 bases respectively, with 7 bases between them. CDR3 amino acids: CSVSGDTEAFF. CDR3 in DNA: TGCAGCGTTTCAGGGGACACTGAAGCTTTCTTT.

This clone has a single count. This chain joins TRBV27 and TRBJ2-3; D call uncertain. Germline-derived CDR1 and CDR2 are MNHEY and SMNVEV (reference sequence). The CDR3 runs 15 residues. Trimming cost V 3 bases and J 2 bases, with 12 bases left between them. CDR3 nucleotides: TGTGCCAGCAGTTTTAGCAGCTCCCTCACAGATACGCAGTATTTT. This codes for CASSFSSSLTDTQYF.

This sequence joins TRBV2 and TRBJ2-7, with no clear D. The V and J ends lost 2 bases and 1 base respectively, with 9 bases between them. In germline, CDR1 is SNHLY, CDR2 FYNNEI. CDR3 size: 14 residues. CDR3 protein: CASSEWRHSYEQYF. The DNA of the CDR3 is TGTGCCAGCAGTGAATGGCGGCATTCCTACGAGCAGTACTTC.

The rearrangement uses TRBV6-5 and TRBJ2-7; 7 bases line up with TRBD1. This CDR3 is 14 amino acids long. Unmatched junction bases numbered 3, after V lost 2 bases and J lost 2 bases. CDR1 is MNHEY, CDR2 SVGAGI, per germline. CDR3 amino acids: CASSYQGGPYEQYF. In DNA form, the CDR3 reads TGTGCCAGCAGTTACCAAGGGGGCCCCTACGAGCAGTACTTC.

Written as DNA, the CDR3 is TGTGCCAGCAGCACCGGGACAGCCCCCGACGAGCAGTACTTC. Residues: CASSTGTAPDEQYF. This chain joins TRBV5-6 and TRBJ2-7; TRBD1 agrees at 7 bases. The V gene's germline CDR1 is SGHDT and CDR2 YYEEEE. The CDR3 is 14 residues long. After removal of 4 bases from V and 5 bases from J, the junction contained 9 bases not matched to a gene.

The J gene is TRBJ2-2, the V gene TRBV14; 9 bases line up with TRBD2. The CDR3 is 15 residues long. Germline V gene lookup returns CDR1 SGHDN and CDR2 FVKESK. Trimming removed 4 bases from V and 4 bases from J; junction bases left unmatched: 4. The CDR3 sequence is CASSPSGVPTGELFF. The CDR3 DNA reads as TGTGCCAGCAGCCCTAGCGGGGTACCCACCGGGGAGCTGTTTTTT.

In this sample, this clone turned up once. The chain employs TRBV2 and TRBJ1-5; 7 bases map to TRBD1. Germline values: CDR1 SNHLY, CDR2 FYNNEI. V trimming: 0 bases; J trimming: 10 bases; junction bases outside the gene matches: 6. The CDR3 totals 14 residues. The CDR3 DNA reads as TGTGCCAGCAGTGAAGCGGCCCCAGGGGGACCCCAGCATTTT. Its protein product is CASSEAAPGGPQHF.

With respect to this clone: The same CDR3 is also encoded by other DNA sequences in this sample. V and J are TRBV5-6 and TRBJ2-1; 7 bases match TRBD2. The CDR3 extends over 12 amino acids. The germline V gene encodes CDR1 SGHDT and CDR2 YYEEEE. The ends lost 4 bases at V and 10 bases at J; junction bases unmatched: 5. The CDR3 nucleotides read TGTGCCAGCAGCCTGGGAGGGGACGAGCAGTTCTTC. Its translation is CASSLGGDEQFF.

This clone was picked up one time. The V and J genes are TRBV10-3 and TRBJ1-2; D gene unclear. The germline V gene has CDR1 ENHRY and CDR2 SYGVKD. The V and J ends lost 8 bases and 4 bases respectively, with 8 bases between them. The CDR3 has 11 amino acids. The DNA of the CDR3 is TGTGCCATCCCCGGCCCCTATGGCTACACCTTC. It encodes CAIPGPYGYTF.

The chain employs TRBV2 and TRBJ2-3; 7 bases fit TRBD1. CDR1 is SNHLY and CDR2 is FYNNEI in the germline V gene. V gave up 3 bases and J gave up 2 bases; unmatched junction bases: 8. CDR3 length: 16 residues. The DNA for the CDR3 is TGTGCCAGCAGTGATGAGGGGGCGCCCACCACAGATACGCAGTATTTT. It codes for CASSDEGAPTTDTQYF.

Worth noting for this clone: Other DNA sequences in this sample translate to the same CDR3. The chain couples TRBV4-1 to TRBJ1-1; no clear D gene. V was shortened by 0 bases and J by 3 bases, with 8 bases between the two germline ends. CDR1 is MGHRA and CDR2 is YSYEKL in the germline V gene. CDR3 size: 14 residues. Here the CDR3 reads CASSQDRRDTEAFF. The CDR3 DNA reads as TGCGCCAGCAGCCAAGATCGAAGGGACACTGAAGCTTTCTTT.

The chain uses TRBV15 and TRBJ1-1; 9 nucleotides line up with TRBD1. Germline loops: CDR1 LNHNV, CDR2 YYDKDF (reference sequence). The CDR3 sequence is 18 residues long. The trim removed 0 bases at V and 2 bases at J, leaving 10 bases unmatched. In DNA, the CDR3 is TGTGCCACCAGCAGAGACCCCGGTAGGGACAGGGTTAACACTGAAGCTTTCTTT. Translating gives CATSRDPGRDRVNTEAFF.

The chain has TRBV7-2 and TRBJ1-6; 8 bases map to TRBD1. The trim removed 1 base at V and 6 bases at J, leaving 5 bases unmatched. Germline-derived CDR1 and CDR2 are SGHTA and FQGNSA. The CDR3 sequence is 16 residues long. The CDR3 loop is CASSLDVGTGNSPLHF. In DNA, the CDR3 is TGTGCCAGCAGCTTAGATGTAGGGACAGGTAATTCACCCCTCCACTTT.

The rearrangement uses TRBV7-9 and TRBJ1-1; D is uncertain. There are 15 residues in the CDR3. The V end lost 6 bases, the J end lost 1 base, and 15 bases lay between the germline ends. Germline CDR1 and CDR2: SEHNR and FQNEAQ (reference sequence). Here the CDR3 DNA reads TGTGCCAGCAGTAGCGGGGAGAGGCGGAACACTGAAGCTTTCTTT. Protein sequence: CASSSGERRNTEAFF.

This clone has just one count. The genes are TRBV11-2 and TRBJ1-1; D unresolved. CDR1 and CDR2 (germline): SGHAT, FQNNGV. The V end lost 0 bases, the J end lost 2 bases, and 13 bases lay between the germline ends. The CDR3 is made up of 16 amino acids. The CDR3 DNA reads TGTGCCAGCAGCTTAGACGGGCGAGTCACCAACACTGAAGCTTTCTTT. As protein: CASSLDGRVTNTEAFF. The full variable domain, in which reference TRBV11-2 and TRBJ1-1 provide the parts outside the CDR3, is EAGVAQSPRYKIIEKRQSVAFWCNPISGHATLYWYQQILGQGPKLLIQFQNNGVVDDSQLPKDRFSAERLKGVDSTLKIQPAKLEDSAVYLCASSLDGRVTNTEAFFGQGTRLTVV.

This clone was picked up a small number of times. This rearrangement joins TRBV7-8 to TRBJ1-3, with 7 bases that match TRBD1. The CDR3 runs to 15 residues. Germline CDR1 SGHVS, CDR2 FQNEAQ. J was trimmed by 0 bases and V by 8 bases; bases with no gene match: 7. CDR3 residues: CASGIDRDSGNTIYF. The CDR3 bases are TGTGCCAGCGGAATAGACAGGGACTCTGGAAACACCATATATTTT. The whole variable domain, remainder taken from reference TRBV7-8 and TRBJ1-3, is GAGVSQSPRYKVAKRGQDVALRCDPISGHVSLFWYQQALGQGPEFLTYFQNEAQLDKSGLPSDRFFAERPEGSVSTLKIQRTQQEDSAVYLCASGIDRDSGNTIYFGEGSWLTVV.

As for this clone: Other nucleotide sequences from this sample produce the same CDR3. The gene calls are TRBV12-5 and TRBJ2-7; possible D gene TRBD1, 6 bases. Germline V gives CDR1 LGHNT, CDR2 FRNRAP. The CDR3 loop spans 13 amino acids. Between the trimmed V and J ends, which lost 5 bases and 2 bases, there was a span of 10 bases. The CDR3 loop reads CASGPGQTYEQYF. CDR3 DNA: TGTGCTAGTGGTCCCGGACAGACCTACGAGCAGTACTTC.

The chain carries TRBV5-4 and TRBJ1-1; D uncertain. Germline V gene data show CDR1 as SGHNT and CDR2 as YYREEE (reference sequence). The CDR3 is 15 amino acids. V was shortened by 1 base and J by 0 bases, with 10 bases between the two germline ends. CDR3 sequence (DNA): TGTGCCAGCAGCTTGACAGTTACCATGAACACTGAAGCTTTCTTT. Translating gives CASSLTVTMNTEAFF.

The V and J genes are TRBV10-1 and TRBJ2-1; weak D call: TRBD1 (6 bases). In germline, CDR1 is WNHNN, CDR2 SYGVQD (reference sequence). V was shortened by 6 bases and J by 2 bases, with 17 bases between the two germline ends. The CDR3 loop spans 16 amino acids. The CDR3: CASSSDSTGAYNEQFF. The CDR3 DNA follows: TGCGCCAGCAGCTCAGACTCGACAGGCGCCTACAATGAGCAGTTCTTC.